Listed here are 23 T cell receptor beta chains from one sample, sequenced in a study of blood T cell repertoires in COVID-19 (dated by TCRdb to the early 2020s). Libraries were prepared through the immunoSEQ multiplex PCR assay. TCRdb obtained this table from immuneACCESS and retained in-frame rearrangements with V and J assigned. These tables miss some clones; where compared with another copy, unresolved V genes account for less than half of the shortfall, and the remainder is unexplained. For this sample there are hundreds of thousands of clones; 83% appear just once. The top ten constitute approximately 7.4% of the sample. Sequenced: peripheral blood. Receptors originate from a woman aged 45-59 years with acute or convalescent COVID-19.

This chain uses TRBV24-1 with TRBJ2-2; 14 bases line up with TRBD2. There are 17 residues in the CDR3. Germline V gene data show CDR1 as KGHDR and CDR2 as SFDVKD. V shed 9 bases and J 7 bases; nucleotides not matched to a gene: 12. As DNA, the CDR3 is TGTGCCACCGCAAATCCGGGACTAGCGGGAGTGGGCGGGGAGCTGTTTTTT. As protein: CATANPGLAGVGGELFF.

CDR3 DNA sequence: TGTGCCAGCAGCCAAGGGACAGGGGCCTATGGCTACACCTTC. Amino acids: CASSQGTGAYGYTF. The J gene is TRBJ1-2, the V gene TRBV3-1 (or the pseudogene TRBV3-2), with 9 nucleotides matching TRBD1. The CDR3 has 14 amino acids. Germline trimming cut 1 base from V and 4 bases from J; bases unmatched to any gene: 1. The germline gives CDR1 LGHDT, CDR2 YNNKEL (reference sequence).

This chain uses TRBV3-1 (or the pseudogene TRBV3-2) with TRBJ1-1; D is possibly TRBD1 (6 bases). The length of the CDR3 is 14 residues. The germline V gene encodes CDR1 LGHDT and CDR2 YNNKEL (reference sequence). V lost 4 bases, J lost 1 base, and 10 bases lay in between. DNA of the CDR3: TGTGCCAGCAGCCTGACAGGAGGGAACACTGAAGCTTTCTTT. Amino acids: CASSLTGGNTEAFF.

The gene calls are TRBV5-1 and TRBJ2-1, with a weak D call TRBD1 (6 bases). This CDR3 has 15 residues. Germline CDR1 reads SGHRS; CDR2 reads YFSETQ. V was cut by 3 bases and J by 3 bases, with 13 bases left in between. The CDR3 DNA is TGCGCCAGCAGCTCCACAGGGACCGTCTACAATGAGCAGTTCTTC. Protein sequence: CASSSTGTVYNEQFF.

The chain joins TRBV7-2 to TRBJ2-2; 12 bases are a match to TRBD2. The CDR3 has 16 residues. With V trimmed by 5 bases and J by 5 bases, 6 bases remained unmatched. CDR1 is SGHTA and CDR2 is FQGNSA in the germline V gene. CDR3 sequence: CASSPLAGGLTGELFF. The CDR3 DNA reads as TGTGCCAGCAGCCCACTAGCGGGGGGCTTGACCGGGGAGCTGTTTTTT.

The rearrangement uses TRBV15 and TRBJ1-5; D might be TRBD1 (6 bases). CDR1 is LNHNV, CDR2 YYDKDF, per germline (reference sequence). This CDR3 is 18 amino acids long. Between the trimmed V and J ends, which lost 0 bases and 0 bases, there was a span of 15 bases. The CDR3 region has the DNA TGTGCCACCAGCAGAGATGTAGGGACAAAATATAGCAATCAGCCCCAGCATTTT. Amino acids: CATSRDVGTKYSNQPQHF.

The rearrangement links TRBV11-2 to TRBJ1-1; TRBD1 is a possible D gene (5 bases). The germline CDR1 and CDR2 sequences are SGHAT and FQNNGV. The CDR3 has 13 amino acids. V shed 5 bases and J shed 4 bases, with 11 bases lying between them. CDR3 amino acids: CASSRGVGTEAFF. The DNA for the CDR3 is TGTGCCAGCAGCCGGGGGGTTGGCACTGAAGCTTTCTTT.

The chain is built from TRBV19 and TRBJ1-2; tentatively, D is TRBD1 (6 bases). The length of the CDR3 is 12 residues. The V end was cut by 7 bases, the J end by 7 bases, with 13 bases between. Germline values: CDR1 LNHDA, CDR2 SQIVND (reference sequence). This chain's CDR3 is CASNSQGSGYTF. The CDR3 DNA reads TGTGCCAGTAATTCCCAGGGGTCTGGCTACACCTTC.

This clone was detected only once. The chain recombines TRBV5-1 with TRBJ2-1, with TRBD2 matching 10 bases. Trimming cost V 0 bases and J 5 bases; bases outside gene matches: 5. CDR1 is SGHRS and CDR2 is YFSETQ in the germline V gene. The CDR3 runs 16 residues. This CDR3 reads CASSLGRTSGHNEQFF. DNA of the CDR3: TGCGCCAGCAGCTTGGGGAGGACTAGCGGCCACAATGAGCAGTTCTTC.

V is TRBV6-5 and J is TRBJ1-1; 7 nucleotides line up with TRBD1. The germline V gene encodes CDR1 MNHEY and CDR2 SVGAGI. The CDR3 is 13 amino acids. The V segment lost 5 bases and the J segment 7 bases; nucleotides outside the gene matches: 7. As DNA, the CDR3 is TGTGCCAGCAGTCGTTTCTCAGGGGGTGAAGCTTTCTTT. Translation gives CASSRFSGGEAFF.

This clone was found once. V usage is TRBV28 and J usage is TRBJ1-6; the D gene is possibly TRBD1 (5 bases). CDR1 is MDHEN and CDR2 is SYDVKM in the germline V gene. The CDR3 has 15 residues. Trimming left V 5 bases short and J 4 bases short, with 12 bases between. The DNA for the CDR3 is TGTGCCAGCAGTCCTAAGGGGTGGTATAATTCACCCCTCCACTTT. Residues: CASSPKGWYNSPLHF.

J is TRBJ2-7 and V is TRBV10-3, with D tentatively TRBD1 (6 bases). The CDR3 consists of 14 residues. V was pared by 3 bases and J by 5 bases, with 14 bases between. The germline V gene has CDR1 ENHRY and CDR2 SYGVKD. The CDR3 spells CAISEGQGWDEQYF. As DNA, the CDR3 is TGTGCCATCAGTGAAGGTCAGGGGTGGGACGAGCAGTACTTC.

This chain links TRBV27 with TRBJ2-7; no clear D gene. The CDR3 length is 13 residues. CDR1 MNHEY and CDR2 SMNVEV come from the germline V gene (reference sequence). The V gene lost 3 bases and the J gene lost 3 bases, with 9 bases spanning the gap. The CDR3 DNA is TGTGCCAGCAGTTTTACGAGATACTACGAGCAGTACTTC. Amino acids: CASSFTRYYEQYF.

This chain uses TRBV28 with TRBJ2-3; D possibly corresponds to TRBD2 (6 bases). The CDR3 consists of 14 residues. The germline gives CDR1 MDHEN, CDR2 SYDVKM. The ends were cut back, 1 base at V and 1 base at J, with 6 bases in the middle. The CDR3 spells CASSLSSGTDTQYF. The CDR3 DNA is TGTGCCAGCAGTTTATCTAGCGGCACAGATACGCAGTATTTT.

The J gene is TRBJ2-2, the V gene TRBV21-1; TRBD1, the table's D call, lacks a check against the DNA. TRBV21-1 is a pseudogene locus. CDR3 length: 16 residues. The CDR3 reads CASSKWGTGDSGELFF. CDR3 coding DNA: TGTGCCAGCAGCAAATGGGGGACAGGGGATTCCGGGGAGCTGTTTTTT.

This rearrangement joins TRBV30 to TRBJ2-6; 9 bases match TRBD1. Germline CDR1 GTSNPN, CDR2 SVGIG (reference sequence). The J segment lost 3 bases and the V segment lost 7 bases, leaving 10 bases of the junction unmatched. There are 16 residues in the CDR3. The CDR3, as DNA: TGTGCCTCCTTGCCGGGACAGGGATTTGGGGCCAACGTCCTGACTTTC. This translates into CASLPGQGFGANVLTF.

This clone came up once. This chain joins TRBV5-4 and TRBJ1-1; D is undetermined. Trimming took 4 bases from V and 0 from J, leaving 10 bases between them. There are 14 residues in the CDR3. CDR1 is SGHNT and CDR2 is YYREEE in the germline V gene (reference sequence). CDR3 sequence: CASSRAGLNTEAFF. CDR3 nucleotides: TGTGCCAGCAGCCGCGCGGGTTTGAACACTGAAGCTTTCTTT. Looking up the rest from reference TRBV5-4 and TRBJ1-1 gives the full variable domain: ETGVTQSPTHLIKTRGQQVTLRCSSQSGHNTVSWYQQALGQGPQFIFQYYREEENGRGNFPPRFSGLQFPNYSSELNVNALELDDSALYLCASSRAGLNTEAFFGQGTRLTVV.

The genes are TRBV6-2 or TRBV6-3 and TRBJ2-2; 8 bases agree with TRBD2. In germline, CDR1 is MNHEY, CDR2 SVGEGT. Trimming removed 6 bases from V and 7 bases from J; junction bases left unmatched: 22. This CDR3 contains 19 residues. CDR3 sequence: CASSTSSLWGGGTVGELFF. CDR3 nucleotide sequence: TGTGCCAGCAGCACCTCCAGCCTTTGGGGCGGGGGGACCGTCGGGGAGCTGTTTTTT.

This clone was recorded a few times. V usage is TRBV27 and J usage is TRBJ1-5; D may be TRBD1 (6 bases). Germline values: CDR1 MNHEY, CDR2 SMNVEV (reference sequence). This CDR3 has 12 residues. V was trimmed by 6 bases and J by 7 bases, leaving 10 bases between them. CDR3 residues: CASSTGFQPQHF. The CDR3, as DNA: TGTGCCAGCAGCACAGGGTTCCAGCCCCAGCATTTT.

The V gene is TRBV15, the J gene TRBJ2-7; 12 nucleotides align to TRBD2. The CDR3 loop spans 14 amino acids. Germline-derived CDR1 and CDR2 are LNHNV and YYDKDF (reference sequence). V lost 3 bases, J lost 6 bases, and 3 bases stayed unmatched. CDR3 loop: CATSSGLAGLEQYF. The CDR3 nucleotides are TGTGCCACCAGCAGCGGACTAGCGGGGCTCGAGCAGTACTTC.

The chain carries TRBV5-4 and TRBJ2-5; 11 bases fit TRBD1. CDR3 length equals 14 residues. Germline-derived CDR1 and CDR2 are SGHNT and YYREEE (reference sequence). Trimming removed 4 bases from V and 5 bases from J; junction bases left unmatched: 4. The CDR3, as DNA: TGTGCCAGCAGCCCCGGGACAGGGGGGGAGACCCAGTACTTC. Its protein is CASSPGTGGETQYF.

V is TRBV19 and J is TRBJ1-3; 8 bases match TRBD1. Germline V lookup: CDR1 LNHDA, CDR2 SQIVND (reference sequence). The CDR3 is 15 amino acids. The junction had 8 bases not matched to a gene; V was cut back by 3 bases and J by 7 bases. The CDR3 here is CASSMIGTGVNTIYF. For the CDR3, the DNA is TGTGCCAGTAGTATGATTGGGACAGGCGTGAACACCATATATTTT.

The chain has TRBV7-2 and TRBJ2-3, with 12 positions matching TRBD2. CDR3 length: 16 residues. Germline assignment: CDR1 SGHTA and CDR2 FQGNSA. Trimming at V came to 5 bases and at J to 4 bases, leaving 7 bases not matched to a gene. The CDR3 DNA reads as TGTGCCAGCAGCGCGTCACTAGCGGGGGGTTCAGATACGCAGTATTTT. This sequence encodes CASSASLAGGSDTQYF.